This T cell receptor beta chain originates from a study of spatial heterogeneity in lung cancer. About the research overall: Across the raw uncorrected reads, a unique TCR and UMI combination was observed, on average, more than ten times.

This clonotype was seen ten or more times. What it binds is not known. The CDR3 has 12 residues. Looked up from germline, CDR1 is LGHDT and CDR2 is YNNKEL (reference sequence). Trimming left V 1 base short and J 6 bases short, with 5 bases between. The time point was: sample taken at primary tumor resection. Unsorted whole RNA samples from tumor, nontumor lung or frozen PBMC were sequenced. Samples were donated by 72 untreated early-stage non-small cell lung cancer patients. Notes on the study in general: Ubiquitous expanded tumor TCRs were observed in blood more at resection than follow-up.

A unique molecular identifier was attached to every TCR cDNA molecule. TCRdb re-derived calls from the 5' RACE reads in MiXCR, one entry per CDR3 protein. The data hold around 12,000 distinct CDR3 sequences, with 14% observed a single time. The rearrangement joins TRBV3-1 to TRBJ2-3; D not resolved. The receptor's source is a male donor with early-stage non-small cell lung cancer. This sample comprised PBMCs, obtained at surgery. For the CDR3, the DNA is TGTGCCAGCAGCCAAGTTATGGATACGCAGTATTTT. Translated: CASSQVMDTQYF.